The present T cell receptor (beta chain) was sequenced within a study of blood T cell repertoires in COVID-19. Study-level background: COVID-19 samples collected from the United States, Italy and Spain covered acute and convalescent phases. Nucleic acid was either cDNA or gDNA, and it came from T cells, B-cell-depleted T cells, or PBMCs.

With 5 bases clipped from V and 5 bases from J, the junction kept 10 bases outside the gene matches. CDR1 and CDR2 from the germline V gene are SNHLY and FYNNEI. The CDR3 length is 17 residues. Source study methods: Amplification from reference gene primers served as the basis for estimated nucleated cell counts. Method: immunoSEQ multiplex PCR; TCRdb's copy keeps in-frame clones and lacks some. The DNA gave D and trimming, while V, J and clone size come from that table. The table includes around 370,000 clones, around 87% detected once. This TCR was sampled from a man aged 18-30 years with active or convalescent COVID-19. Sequencing was done on a sample of peripheral blood. The gene calls are TRBV2 and TRBJ1-6, with TRBD1 matching 9 bases. CDR3 coding DNA: TGTGCCAGCAGTAGGACAGGGGATCGTAGGAATAATTCACCCCTCCACTTT. Translated: CASSRTGDRRNNSPLHF.